These 18 T cell receptor beta chains came from one sample sequenced in a study of OX40 agonist ivuxolimab in advanced cancers. Assay used: immunoSEQ multiplex PCR; TCRdb lists only in-frame clones, some missing. Among about 100,000 clones listed, just over 90% were seen once. The sequenced sample was CD4+ or CD8+ T cells sorted from blood, obtained in a trial of the OX40 agonist ivuxolimab. The receptors here all came from an adult with an advanced solid tumor such as melanoma, head and neck, liver or kidney cancer.

In its sample, this clone was seen once. This sequence joins TRBV7-2 and TRBJ2-7; no clear D. V was clipped by 2 bases and J by 7 bases, with 18 bases between them. This CDR3 spans 15 amino acids. The germline V gene has CDR1 SGHTA and CDR2 FQGNSA. The CDR3 loop is CASSLSGLTTEEQYF. The CDR3 bases are TGTGCCAGCAGCTTATCTGGTCTGACCACGGAAGAGCAGTACTTC.

A few counts support this clone. The J gene is TRBJ2-1, the V gene TRBV19, with TRBD2 identical over 7 bases. This CDR3 has 14 residues. Germline V gene lookup returns CDR1 LNHDA and CDR2 SQIVND (reference sequence). V shed 6 bases, J shed 7 bases, and the junction held 9 bases outside the gene matches. The CDR3 bases are TGTGCCAGTAGGCCCGGACTAGAGAGGAATGAGCAGTTCTTC. Residues: CASRPGLERNEQFF.

This clone was seen just once. This chain links TRBV11-3 with TRBJ2-1; D possibly uses TRBD1 or TRBD2 (5 bases each). The V end was cut by 6 bases, the J end by 6 bases, with 18 bases between. The CDR3 extends over 15 amino acids. Germline V gives CDR1 SGHNT, CDR2 YENEEA. CDR3 loop: CASSSRGGAGNEQFF. Written as DNA, the CDR3 is TGTGCCAGCAGTTCCCGGGGTGGGGCCGGCAATGAGCAGTTCTTC. The full variable domain, in which reference TRBV11-3 and TRBJ2-1 provide the parts outside the CDR3, is EAGVVQSPRYKIIEKKQPVAFWCNPISGHNTLYWYLQNLGQGPELLIRYENEEAVDDSQLPKDRFSAERLKGVDSTLKIQPAELGDSAVYLCASSSRGGAGNEQFFGPGTRLTVL.

This rearrangement joins TRBV5-1 to TRBJ1-2; no reliable D call. CDR1 is SGHRS, CDR2 YFSETQ, per germline. The CDR3 length is 14 residues. The V end was cut by 6 bases, the J end by 1 base, with 13 bases between. The CDR3 DNA reads as TGCGCCAGCACGGGAGGGTCCGATAACTATGGCTACACCTTC. Encoded protein: CASTGGSDNYGYTF.

The rearrangement uses TRBV5-5 and TRBJ2-7, with 7 bases lining up with TRBD2. The germline V gene encodes CDR1 SGHKS and CDR2 YYEKEE (reference sequence). This CDR3 is built from 13 residues. V lost 7 bases, J lost 4 bases, and 8 bases stayed unmatched. CDR3 in DNA: TGTGCCAGCGAGCGGGACCTTTTTTACGAGCAGTACTTC. Translation gives CASERDLFYEQYF.

The gene calls are TRBV6-6 and TRBJ1-1; weak D call: TRBD1 (5 bases). The CDR3 is made up of 15 amino acids. Germline CDR1 is MNHNY and CDR2 is SVGAGI (reference sequence). V gave up 1 base and J gave up 11 bases, with 20 bases separating them. CDR3 nucleotide sequence: TGTGCCAGCAGTTACTTATCCGGTGCGGGACGAAAGGCTTTCTTT. Translating gives CASSYLSGAGRKAFF.

The J gene is TRBJ2-2, the V gene TRBV9; unclear D gene. CDR1 SGDLS and CDR2 YYNGEE come from the germline V gene. Trimming cost V 3 bases and J 5 bases, with 8 bases left between them. This CDR3 contains 13 residues. The CDR3 here is CASSAGPTGELFF. The CDR3 bases are TGTGCCAGCAGCGCTGGGCCTACCGGGGAGCTGTTTTTT.

Worth noting for this clone: This sample includes further DNA sequences coding for the same CDR3. V gene TRBV2 combines with J gene TRBJ2-2; possibly TRBD1 for D (6 bases). In germline, CDR1 is SNHLY, CDR2 FYNNEI. The CDR3 length is 12 residues. Trimming pared 4 bases from V and 6 bases from J, leaving 6 bases between. In nucleotides, the CDR3 is TGTGCCAGCAGTGGGACAGCCGGGGAGCTGTTTTTT. It specifies CASSGTAGELFF.

This clone was seen once. Other DNA variants within this sample encode the same CDR3. The chain couples TRBV7-2 to TRBJ2-7, with 9 bases lining up with TRBD1. CDR3 size: 14 residues. Trimming removed 2 bases from V and 2 bases from J; junction bases left unmatched: 1. CDR1 is SGHTA and CDR2 is FQGNSA in the germline V gene. CDR3: CASSLRDRAYEQYF. CDR3 in DNA: TGTGCCAGCAGCTTAAGGGACAGGGCCTACGAGCAGTACTTC.

This chain connects TRBV7-9 to TRBJ2-2; D not resolved. The ends were cut back, 5 bases at V and 4 bases at J, with 5 bases in the middle. Per germline, CDR1 SEHNR and CDR2 FQNEAQ (reference sequence). This CDR3 region has 12 residues. CDR3 region: CASSLITGELFF. The CDR3 DNA sequence: TGTGCCAGCAGCCTTATCACCGGGGAGCTGTTTTTT.

The chain has TRBV7-2 and TRBJ2-3, with D maybe TRBD2 (6 bases). V shed 1 base and J shed 6 bases, with 14 bases lying between them. This CDR3 contains 15 residues. CDR1 and CDR2 (germline): SGHTA, FQGNSA. The CDR3 DNA follows: TGTGCCAGCAGCTTAGTCGGGGCGAGCGGGGATACGCAGTATTTT. It specifies CASSLVGASGDTQYF.

The rearrangement links TRBV19 to TRBJ2-5; D possibly corresponds to TRBD2 (7 bases). Between the trimmed V and J ends, which lost 9 bases and 2 bases, there was a span of 19 bases. Germline V gene lookup returns CDR1 LNHDA and CDR2 SQIVND (reference sequence). This CDR3 comprises 15 residues. CDR3 bases: TGTGCCAGCCGGGGAGGGGGTCCGCCTCAAGAGACCCAGTACTTC. It translates to CASRGGGPPQETQYF.

The chain is built from TRBV11-2 and TRBJ2-5, with 9 bases lining up with TRBD2. The trim removed 1 base at V and 2 bases at J, leaving 8 bases unmatched. Germline CDR1 is SGHAT and CDR2 is FQNNGV. The CDR3 runs to 17 residues. The CDR3, as DNA: TGTGCCAGCAGCTTAGTTGTGTCTAGCGGGATACAAGAGACCCAGTACTTC. This encodes CASSLVVSSGIQETQYF.

The gene calls are TRBV9 and TRBJ2-5, with a weak D call TRBD1 (6 bases). The CDR3 spans 12 residues. Between the trimmed V and J ends, which lost 7 bases and 5 bases, there was a span of 12 bases. Per the germline V gene, CDR1 is SGDLS and CDR2 is YYNGEE. As DNA, the CDR3 is TGTGCCAGCGGAACAGGGTCTGAGACCCAGTACTTC. Residues: CASGTGSETQYF.

The chain employs TRBV6-1 and TRBJ2-1; D is possibly TRBD2 (5 bases). The germline CDR1 and CDR2 sequences are MNHNS and SASEGT. The CDR3 covers 13 residues. Trimming cost V 5 bases and J 8 bases, with 13 bases left between them. The CDR3 DNA sequence: TGTGCCAGCAGTCCGAGGGAGCTATATGAGCAGTTCTTC. Protein product: CASSPRELYEQFF.

The chain is built from TRBV5-1 and TRBJ2-5, with 13 bases matching TRBD2. The CDR3 is made up of 15 amino acids. Germline CDR1 SGHRS, CDR2 YFSETQ. With V trimmed by 5 bases and J by 5 bases, 6 bases remained unmatched. This CDR3 is CASSQGLAGSETQYF. CDR3 bases: TGCGCCAGCAGTCAGGGACTAGCGGGGTCGGAGACCCAGTACTTC.

This clone was seen only a few times. The chain joins TRBV19 to TRBJ1-5, with D tentatively TRBD1 (6 bases). The V end was cut by 2 bases, the J end by 3 bases, with 8 bases between. The CDR3 sequence is 14 residues long. The V gene's germline CDR1 is LNHDA and CDR2 SQIVND (reference sequence). CDR3 DNA sequence: TGTGCCAGTAGTATAACAGGGAACAATCAGCCCCAGCATTTT. Encoded protein: CASSITGNNQPQHF.

The chain carries TRBV19 and TRBJ2-3; D gene ambiguous. Germline assignment: CDR1 LNHDA and CDR2 SQIVND (reference sequence). V lost 5 bases and J lost 0, with 9 bases in between. This CDR3 comprises 14 residues. CDR3 sequence: CASSYPFSTDTQYF. CDR3 in DNA: TGTGCCAGTAGTTACCCCTTTAGCACAGATACGCAGTATTTT.